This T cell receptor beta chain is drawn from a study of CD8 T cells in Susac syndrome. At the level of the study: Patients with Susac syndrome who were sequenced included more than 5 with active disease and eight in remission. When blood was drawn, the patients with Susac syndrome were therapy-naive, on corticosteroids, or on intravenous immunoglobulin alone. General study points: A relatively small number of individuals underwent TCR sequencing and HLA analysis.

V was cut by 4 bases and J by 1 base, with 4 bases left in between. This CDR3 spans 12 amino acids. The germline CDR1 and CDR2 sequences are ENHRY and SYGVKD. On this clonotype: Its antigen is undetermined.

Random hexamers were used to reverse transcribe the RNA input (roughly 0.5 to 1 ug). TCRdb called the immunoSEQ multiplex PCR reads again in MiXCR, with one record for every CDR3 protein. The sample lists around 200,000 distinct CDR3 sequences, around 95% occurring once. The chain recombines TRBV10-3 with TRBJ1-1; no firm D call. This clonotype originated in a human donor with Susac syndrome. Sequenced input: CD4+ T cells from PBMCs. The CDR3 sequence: CAISARNTEAFF. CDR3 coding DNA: TGTGCCATCAGTGCCAGGAACACTGAAGCTTTCTTT.